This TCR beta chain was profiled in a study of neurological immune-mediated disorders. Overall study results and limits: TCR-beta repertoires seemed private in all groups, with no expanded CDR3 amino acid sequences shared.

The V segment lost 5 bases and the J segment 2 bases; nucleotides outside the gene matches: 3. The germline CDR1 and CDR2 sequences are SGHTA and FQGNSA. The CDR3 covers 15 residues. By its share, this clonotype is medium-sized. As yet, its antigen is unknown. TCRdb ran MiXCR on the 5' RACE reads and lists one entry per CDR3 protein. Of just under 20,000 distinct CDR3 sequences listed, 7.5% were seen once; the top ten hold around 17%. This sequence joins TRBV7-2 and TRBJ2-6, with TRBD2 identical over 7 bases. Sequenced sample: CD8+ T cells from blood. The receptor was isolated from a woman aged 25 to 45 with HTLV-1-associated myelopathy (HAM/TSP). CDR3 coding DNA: TGTGCCAGCAGCCTTGCGGGGGCTGGGGCCAACGTCCTGACTTTC. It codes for CASSLAGAGANVLTF.